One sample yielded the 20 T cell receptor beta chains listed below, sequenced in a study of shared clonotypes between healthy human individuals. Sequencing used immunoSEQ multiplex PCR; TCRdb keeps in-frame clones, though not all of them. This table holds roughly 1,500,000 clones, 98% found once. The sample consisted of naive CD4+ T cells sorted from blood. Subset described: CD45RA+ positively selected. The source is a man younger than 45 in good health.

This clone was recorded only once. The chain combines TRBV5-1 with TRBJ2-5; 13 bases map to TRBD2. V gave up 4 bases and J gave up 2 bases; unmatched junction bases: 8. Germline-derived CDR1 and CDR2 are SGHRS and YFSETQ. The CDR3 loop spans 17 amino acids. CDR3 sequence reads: CASSKGLAGRNQETQYF. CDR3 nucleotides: TGCGCCAGCAGCAAGGGACTAGCGGGACGGAATCAAGAGACCCAGTACTTC.

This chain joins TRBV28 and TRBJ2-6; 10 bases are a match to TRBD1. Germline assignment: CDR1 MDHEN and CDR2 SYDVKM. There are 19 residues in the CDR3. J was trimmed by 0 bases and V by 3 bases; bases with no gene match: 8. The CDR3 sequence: CASSFRTGGRPSGANVLTF. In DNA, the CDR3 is TGTGCCAGCAGTTTCCGGACAGGGGGAAGGCCCTCTGGGGCCAACGTCCTGACTTTC.

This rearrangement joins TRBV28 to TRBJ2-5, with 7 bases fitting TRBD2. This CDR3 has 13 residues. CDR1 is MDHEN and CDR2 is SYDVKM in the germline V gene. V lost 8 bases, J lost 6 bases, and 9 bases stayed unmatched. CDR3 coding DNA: TGTGCCAGCCAAACCGGGGGGAGGAAGACCCAGTACTTC. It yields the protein CASQTGGRKTQYF. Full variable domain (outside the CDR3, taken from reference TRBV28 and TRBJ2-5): DVKVTQSSRYLVKRTGEKVFLECVQDMDHENMFWYRQDPGLGLRLIYFSYDVKMKEKGDIPEGYSVSREKKERFSLILESASTNQTSMYLCASQTGGRKTQYFGPGTRLLVL.

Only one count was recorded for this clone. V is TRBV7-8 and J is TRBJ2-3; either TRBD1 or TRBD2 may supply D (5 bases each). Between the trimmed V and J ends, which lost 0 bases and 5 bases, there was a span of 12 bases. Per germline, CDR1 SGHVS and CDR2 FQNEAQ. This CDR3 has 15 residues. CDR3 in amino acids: CASSLARVGGDTQYF. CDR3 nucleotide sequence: TGTGCCAGCAGCTTAGCCCGGGTTGGGGGAGATACGCAGTATTTT.

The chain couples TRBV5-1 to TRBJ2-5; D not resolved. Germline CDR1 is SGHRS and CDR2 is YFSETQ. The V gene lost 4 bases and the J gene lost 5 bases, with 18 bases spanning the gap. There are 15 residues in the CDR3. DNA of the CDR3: TGCGCCAGCAGCACCGGCCTCTATAGGCCCGAGACCCAGTACTTC. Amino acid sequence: CASSTGLYRPETQYF. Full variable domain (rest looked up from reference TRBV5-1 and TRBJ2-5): KAGVTQTPRYLIKTRGQQVTLSCSPISGHRSVSWYQQTPGQGLQFLFEYFSETQRNKGNFPGRFSGRQFSNSRSEMNVSTLELGDSALYLCASSTGLYRPETQYFGPGTRLLVL.

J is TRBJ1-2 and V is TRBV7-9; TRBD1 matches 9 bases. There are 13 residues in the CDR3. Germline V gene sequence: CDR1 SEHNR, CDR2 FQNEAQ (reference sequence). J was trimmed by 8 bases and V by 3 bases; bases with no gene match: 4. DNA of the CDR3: TGTGCCAGCAGCTTGGGACAGGGCGAGGGCTACACCTTC. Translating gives CASSLGQGEGYTF.

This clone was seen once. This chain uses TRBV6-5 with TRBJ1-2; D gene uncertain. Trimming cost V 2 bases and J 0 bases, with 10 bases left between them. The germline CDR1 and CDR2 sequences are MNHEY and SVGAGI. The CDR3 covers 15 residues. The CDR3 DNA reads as TGTGCCAGCAGTTACCTCCCCCCAGCTAACTATGGCTACACCTTC. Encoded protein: CASSYLPPANYGYTF.

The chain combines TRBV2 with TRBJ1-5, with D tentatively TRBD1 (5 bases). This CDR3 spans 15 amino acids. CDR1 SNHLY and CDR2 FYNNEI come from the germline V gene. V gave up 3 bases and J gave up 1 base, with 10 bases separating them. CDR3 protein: CASSEEQASNQPQHF. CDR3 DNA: TGTGCCAGCAGTGAGGAACAGGCGAGCAATCAGCCCCAGCATTTT.

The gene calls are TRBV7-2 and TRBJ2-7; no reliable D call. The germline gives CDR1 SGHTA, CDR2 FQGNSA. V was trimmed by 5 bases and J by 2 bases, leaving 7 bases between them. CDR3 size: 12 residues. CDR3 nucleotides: TGTGCCAGCAGCCCCCTGGCCTACGAGCAGTACTTC. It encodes CASSPLAYEQYF.

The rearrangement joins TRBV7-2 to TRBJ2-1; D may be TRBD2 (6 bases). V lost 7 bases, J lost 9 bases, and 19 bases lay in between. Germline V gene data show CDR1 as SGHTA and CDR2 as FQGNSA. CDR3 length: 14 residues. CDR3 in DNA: TGTGCCAGCACTCCCGGGACTCCGGGCGGTGAGCAGTTCTTC. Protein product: CASTPGTPGGEQFF.

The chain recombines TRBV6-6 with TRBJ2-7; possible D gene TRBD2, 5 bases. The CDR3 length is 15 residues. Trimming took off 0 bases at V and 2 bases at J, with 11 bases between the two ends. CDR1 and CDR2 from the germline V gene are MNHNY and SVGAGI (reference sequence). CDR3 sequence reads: CASSYSGGPPYEQYF. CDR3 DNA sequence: TGTGCCAGCAGTTACTCGGGCGGGCCCCCCTACGAGCAGTACTTC.

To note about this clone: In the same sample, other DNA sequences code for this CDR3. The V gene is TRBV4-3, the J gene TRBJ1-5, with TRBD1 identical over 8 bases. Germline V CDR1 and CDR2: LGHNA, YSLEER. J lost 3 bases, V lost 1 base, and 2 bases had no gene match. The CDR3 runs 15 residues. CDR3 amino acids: CASSQGQGSNQPQHF. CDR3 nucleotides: TGCGCCAGCAGCCAAGGACAGGGGTCCAATCAGCCCCAGCATTTT.

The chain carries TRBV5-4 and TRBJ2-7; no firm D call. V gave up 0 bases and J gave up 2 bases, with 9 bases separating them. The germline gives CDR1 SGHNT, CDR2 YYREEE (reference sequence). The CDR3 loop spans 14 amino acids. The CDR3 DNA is TGTGCCAGCAGCTTGGCCGCCGGAACCTACGAGCAGTACTTC. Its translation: CASSLAAGTYEQYF.

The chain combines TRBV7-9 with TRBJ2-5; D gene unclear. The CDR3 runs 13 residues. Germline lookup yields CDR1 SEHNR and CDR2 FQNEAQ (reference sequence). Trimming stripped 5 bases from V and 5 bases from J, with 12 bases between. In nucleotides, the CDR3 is TGTGCCAGCAGCACCACCAGCCGGGAGACCCAGTACTTC. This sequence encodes CASSTTSRETQYF.

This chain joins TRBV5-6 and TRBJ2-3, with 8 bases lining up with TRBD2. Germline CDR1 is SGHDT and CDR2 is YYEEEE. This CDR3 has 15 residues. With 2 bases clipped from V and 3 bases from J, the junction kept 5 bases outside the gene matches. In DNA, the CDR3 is TGTGCCAGCAGCTTAGGGGCGGGAGGTACAGATACGCAGTATTTT. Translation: CASSLGAGGTDTQYF. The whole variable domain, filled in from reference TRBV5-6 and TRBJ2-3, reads DAGVTQSPTHLIKTRGQQVTLRCSPKSGHDTVSWYQQALGQGPQFIFQYYEEEERQRGNFPDRFSGHQFPNYSSELNVNALLLGDSALYLCASSLGAGGTDTQYFGPGTRLTVL.

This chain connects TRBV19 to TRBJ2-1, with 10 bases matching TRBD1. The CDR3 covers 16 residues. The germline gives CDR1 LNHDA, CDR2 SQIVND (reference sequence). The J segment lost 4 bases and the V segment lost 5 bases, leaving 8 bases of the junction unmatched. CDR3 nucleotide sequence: TGTGCCAGTAGTGTTGACAGGGGGCGCGCGTACAATGAGCAGTTCTTC. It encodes CASSVDRGRAYNEQFF.

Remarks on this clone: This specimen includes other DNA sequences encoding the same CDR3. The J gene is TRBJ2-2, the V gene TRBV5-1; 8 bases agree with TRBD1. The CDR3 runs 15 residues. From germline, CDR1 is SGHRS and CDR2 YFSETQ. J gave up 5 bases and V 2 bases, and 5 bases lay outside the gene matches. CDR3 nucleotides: TGCGCCAGCAGCTTTAGACAGGGGAGGACCGGGGAGCTGTTTTTT. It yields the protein CASSFRQGRTGELFF.

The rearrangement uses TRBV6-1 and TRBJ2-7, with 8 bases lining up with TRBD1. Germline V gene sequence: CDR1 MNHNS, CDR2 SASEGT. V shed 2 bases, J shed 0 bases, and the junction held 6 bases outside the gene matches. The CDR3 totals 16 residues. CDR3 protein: CASSERRGTGSYEQYF. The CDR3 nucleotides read TGTGCCAGCAGTGAACGGAGGGGGACAGGCTCCTACGAGCAGTACTTC.

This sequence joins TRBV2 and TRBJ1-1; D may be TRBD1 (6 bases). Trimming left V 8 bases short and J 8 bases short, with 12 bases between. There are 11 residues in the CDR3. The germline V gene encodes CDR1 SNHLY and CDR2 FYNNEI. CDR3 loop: CASLIRGEAFF. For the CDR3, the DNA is TGTGCCAGCCTCATCAGGGGCGAAGCTTTCTTT.

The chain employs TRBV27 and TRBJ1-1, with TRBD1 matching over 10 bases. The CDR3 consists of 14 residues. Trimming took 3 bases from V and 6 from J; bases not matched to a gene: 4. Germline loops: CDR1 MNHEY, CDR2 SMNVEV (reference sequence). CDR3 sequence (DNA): TGTGCCAGCAGTTTTCGACAGGGGGCATCTGAAGCTTTCTTT. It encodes CASSFRQGASEAFF.